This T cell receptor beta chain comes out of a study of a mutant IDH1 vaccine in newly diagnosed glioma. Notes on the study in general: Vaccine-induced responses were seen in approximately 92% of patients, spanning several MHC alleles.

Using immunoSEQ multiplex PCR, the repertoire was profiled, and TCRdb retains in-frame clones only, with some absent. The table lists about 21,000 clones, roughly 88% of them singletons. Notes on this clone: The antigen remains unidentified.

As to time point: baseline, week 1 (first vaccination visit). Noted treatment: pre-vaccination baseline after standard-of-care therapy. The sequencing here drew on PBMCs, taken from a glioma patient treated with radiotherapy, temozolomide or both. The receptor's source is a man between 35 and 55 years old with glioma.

The CDR3 sequence: CAISEGTSFNEKLFF. Here the CDR3 DNA reads TGTGCCATCAGTGAGGGGACAAGCTTTAATGAAAAACTGTTTTTT. This chain connects TRBV10-3 to TRBJ1-4; tentative D call: TRBD1 (6 bases). Germline CDR1 reads ENHRY; CDR2 reads SYGVKD. Deletions cut 2 bases from V and 4 bases from J, with 11 bases between. The CDR3 is made up of 15 amino acids.